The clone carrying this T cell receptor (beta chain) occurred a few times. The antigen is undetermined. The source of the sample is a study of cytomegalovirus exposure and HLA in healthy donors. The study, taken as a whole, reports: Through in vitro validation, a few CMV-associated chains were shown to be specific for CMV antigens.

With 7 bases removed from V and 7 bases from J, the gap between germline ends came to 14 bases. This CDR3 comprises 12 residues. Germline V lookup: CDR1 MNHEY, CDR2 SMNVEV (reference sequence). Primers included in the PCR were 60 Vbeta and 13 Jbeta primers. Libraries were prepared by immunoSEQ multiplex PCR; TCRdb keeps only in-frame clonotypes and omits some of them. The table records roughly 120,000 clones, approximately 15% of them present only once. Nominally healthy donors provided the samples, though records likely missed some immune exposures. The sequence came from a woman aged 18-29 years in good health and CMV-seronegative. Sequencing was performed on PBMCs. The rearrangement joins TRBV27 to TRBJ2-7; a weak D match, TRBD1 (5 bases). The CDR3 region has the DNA TGTGCCAGCAATTCAGCCTCAGGGGAGCAGTACTTC. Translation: CASNSASGEQYF.